This passage covers 23 T cell receptor beta chains from one sample sequenced in a study of identical twins. TCRdb re-called the 5' RACE reads with MiXCR, one entry per CDR3 protein. The sample shows 550,000 to 700,000 distinct CDR3 sequences, around a tenth of them seen only once. These data were also filed under a second study, of yellow fever vaccine responses in identical twins.

Sequenced: PBMCs. The receptors originated from a young woman in good health.

This clonotype came up many times. The V gene is TRBV3-1, the J gene TRBJ2-5, with 7 bases aligning to TRBD2. Germline-derived CDR1 and CDR2 are LGHDT and YNNKEL (reference sequence). The CDR3 covers 15 residues. V lost 3 bases, J lost 4 bases, and 8 bases stayed unmatched. The CDR3 spells CASSHSIAGPETQYF. As DNA, the CDR3 is TGTGCCAGCAGCCACTCCATAGCGGGCCCAGAGACCCAGTACTTC.

The chain has TRBV19 and TRBJ1-1; 7 bases are shared with TRBD1. V was pared by 1 base and J by 1 base, with 6 bases of the junction left unmatched. The CDR3 is 16 residues long. Germline assignment: CDR1 LNHDA and CDR2 SQIVND (reference sequence). The CDR3 sequence: CASSIAAGQRNTEAFF. The DNA of the CDR3 is TGTGCCAGTAGTATAGCCGCGGGACAGCGGAACACTGAAGCTTTCTTT.

The chain combines TRBV20-1 with TRBJ2-7, with 10 bases lining up with TRBD2. Germline V CDR1 and CDR2: DFQATT, SNEGSKA (reference sequence). The CDR3 length is 15 residues. V shed 1 base and J 0 bases; nucleotides not matched to a gene: 3. The CDR3 DNA reads as TGCAGTGCTAGAGCACTAGCGGGGAGCTCCTACGAGCAGTACTTC. It translates to CSARALAGSSYEQYF.

The chain uses TRBV20-1 and TRBJ1-6, with 8 nucleotides matching TRBD1. CDR1 and CDR2 (germline): DFQATT, SNEGSKA (reference sequence). V lost 1 base to trimming and J lost 9 bases; unmatched junction nucleotides: 8. This CDR3 comprises 15 residues. CDR3 sequence (DNA): TGCAGTGCTAGAGCCCAGACAGGGGAGTCTTCACCCCTCCACTTT. As protein: CSARAQTGESSPLHF.

In its sample, this clonotype was seen a few times. The chain combines TRBV4-2 with TRBJ2-7, with 15 positions matching TRBD2. The junction had 8 bases not matched to a gene; V was cut back by 4 bases and J by 1 base. This CDR3 spans 18 amino acids. Germline CDR1 reads LGHNA; CDR2 reads YNFKEQ. The CDR3 nucleotides read TGTGCCAGCAGCCCGGGACTAGCGGGGGGCGATGTGTCCTACGAGCAGTACTTC. Amino acid sequence: CASSPGLAGGDVSYEQYF.

In its sample, this clonotype was seen a few times. CDR3 in amino acids: CASSPVRAGGHTEAFF. For the CDR3, the DNA is TGTGCCAGCAGTCCAGTACGCGCAGGGGGTCACACTGAAGCTTTCTTT. V gene TRBV12-3 or TRBV12-4 combines with J gene TRBJ1-1, with TRBD1 identical over 7 bases. J was trimmed by 3 bases and V by 5 bases; bases with no gene match: 12. This CDR3 spans 16 amino acids.

The gene calls are TRBV20-1 and TRBJ2-2; 8 bases match TRBD1. With 4 bases clipped from V and 8 bases from J, the junction kept 12 bases outside the gene matches. This CDR3 is built from 15 residues. Germline V CDR1 and CDR2: DFQATT, SNEGSKA (reference sequence). For the CDR3, the DNA is TGCAGTGCTAAGCCAAGGACAGGGCCGAGGGGGGAGCTGTTTTTT. Translation gives CSAKPRTGPRGELFF.

The V and J genes are TRBV20-1 and TRBJ2-1; 9 bases map to TRBD1. V dropped 1 base and J dropped 8; count of bases not matched to a gene: 9. The CDR3 consists of 15 residues. The germline gives CDR1 DFQATT, CDR2 SNEGSKA (reference sequence). The CDR3 loop is CSARGGPGQGYEQFF. The CDR3 nucleotides are TGCAGTGCTAGAGGGGGTCCGGGACAGGGCTATGAGCAGTTCTTC.

This clonotype has at least ten counts. The rearrangement joins TRBV7-2 to TRBJ2-7; D not certain. The V end lost 1 base, the J end lost 6 bases, and 4 bases lay between the germline ends. Germline CDR1 reads SGHTA; CDR2 reads FQGNSA. The CDR3 contains 11 residues. The CDR3 loop reads CASSLVAEQYF. CDR3 sequence (DNA): TGTGCCAGCAGCTTAGTAGCCGAGCAGTACTTC. The whole variable domain, filled in from reference TRBV7-2 and TRBJ2-7, reads GAGVSQSPSNKVTEKGKDVELRCDPISGHTALYWYRQSLGQGLEFLIYFQGNSAPDKSGLPSDRFSAERTGGSVSTLTIQRTQQEDSAVYLCASSLVAEQYFGPGTRLTVT.

This rearrangement joins TRBV7-9 to TRBJ2-3, with TRBD2 as a possible D gene (5 bases). Germline CDR1 reads SEHNR; CDR2 reads FQNEAQ (reference sequence). V was pared by 3 bases and J by 0 bases, with 7 bases between. This CDR3 has 14 residues. In DNA form, the CDR3 reads TGTGCCAGCAGCTTCGAGGGAAGCACAGATACGCAGTATTTT. Translating it yields CASSFEGSTDTQYF.

This clonotype has only a few counts. The chain uses TRBV29-1 and TRBJ2-6; 9 bases match TRBD2. The germline CDR1 and CDR2 sequences are SQVTM and ANQGSEA. The CDR3 totals 17 residues. V shed 4 bases, J shed 4 bases, and the junction held 11 bases outside the gene matches. The CDR3, as DNA: TGCAGCGTTGGTTTCAGCGGGGGGTTTTCCGGGGCCAACGTCCTGACTTTC. It translates to CSVGFSGGFSGANVLTF.

This clonotype was observed many times. The chain couples TRBV7-2 to TRBJ2-1; D possibly corresponds to TRBD1 (5 bases). The CDR3 runs 14 residues. The V and J ends lost 3 bases and 7 bases respectively, with 13 bases between them. Germline CDR1 SGHTA, CDR2 FQGNSA. The chain's CDR3 is CASSFGAVENEQFF. The CDR3 DNA reads TGTGCCAGCAGCTTTGGGGCCGTTGAGAATGAGCAGTTCTTC.

This clonotype was seen repeatedly, ten times or more. The V gene is TRBV7-8, the J gene TRBJ2-7; D tentatively reads TRBD1 or TRBD2 (5 bases each). V lost 5 bases to trimming and J lost 2 bases, with 16 bases between them. This CDR3 region has 15 residues. Germline V lookup: CDR1 SGHVS, CDR2 FQNEAQ. In DNA, the CDR3 is TGTGCCAGCAGCCCTAAGGGTGGGGGAACCTACGAGCAGTACTTC. Its translation: CASSPKGGGTYEQYF.

This clonotype has only a few counts. The chain combines TRBV14 with TRBJ2-7; unclear D gene. V was trimmed by 6 bases and J by 6 bases, leaving 15 bases between them. The germline V gene has CDR1 SGHDN and CDR2 FVKESK. CDR3 size: 13 residues. CDR3 coding DNA: TGTGCCAGCAGTGAAGCAGCGACGGGCGAGCAGTACTTC. Translation gives CASSEAATGEQYF. Together with reference TRBV14 and TRBJ2-7, the CDR3 gives the full variable domain: EAGVTQFPSHSVIEKGQTVTLRCDPISGHDNLYWYRRVMGKEIKFLLHFVKESKQDESGMPNNRFLAERTGGTYSTLKVQPAELEDSGVYFCASSEAATGEQYFGPGTRLTVT.

The sample holds many counts of this clonotype. The chain carries TRBV7-2 and TRBJ2-3; D ambiguous. Trimming shortened V by 2 bases and J by 0 bases, and 9 bases separated the two germline ends. From germline, CDR1 is SGHTA and CDR2 FQGNSA. The CDR3 is made up of 15 amino acids. CDR3 DNA: TGTGCCAGCAGCTTATCAAGCACTAGCACAGATACGCAGTATTTT. Protein product: CASSLSSTSTDTQYF.

This sequence joins TRBV7-2 and TRBJ2-3; D unclear. Germline CDR1 is SGHTA and CDR2 is FQGNSA. The length of the CDR3 is 8 residues. V lost 6 bases and J 14 bases, leaving 6 bases between the germline ends. CDR3 amino acids: CASSLMYF. DNA for the CDR3: TGTGCCAGCAGTCTCATGTATTTT.

In this sample, this clonotype turned up a few times. The chain employs TRBV7-9 and TRBJ1-1; D call uncertain. Germline lookup yields CDR1 SEHNR and CDR2 FQNEAQ (reference sequence). This CDR3 has 13 residues. V was trimmed by 0 bases and J by 10 bases, leaving 12 bases between them. The CDR3 sequence is CASSLALGEGAFF. The CDR3 nucleotides read TGTGCCAGCAGCTTAGCCCTCGGAGAAGGAGCTTTCTTT.

The gene calls are TRBV7-2 and TRBJ2-7; TRBD1 matches 7 bases. Germline values: CDR1 SGHTA, CDR2 FQGNSA. The CDR3 is made up of 17 amino acids. The ends lost 2 bases at V and 0 bases at J; junction bases unmatched: 10. The CDR3 coding sequence is TGTGCCAGCAGCTTATCGTCGGTCCGGACAGGCTCCTACGAGCAGTACTTC. Amino acid sequence: CASSLSSVRTGSYEQYF.

V gene TRBV6-1 combines with J gene TRBJ2-7, with D perhaps matching TRBD2 (5 bases). The CDR3 is 17 residues long. Per the germline V gene, CDR1 is MNHNS and CDR2 is SASEGT. The V end was cut by 5 bases, the J end by 0 bases, with 20 bases between. In nucleotides, the CDR3 is TGTGCCAGCAGTACGTCCCTGAGCGGCAAAACCTCCTACGAGCAGTACTTC. Translated, it gives CASSTSLSGKTSYEQYF.

The rearrangement uses TRBV28 and TRBJ2-1; 7 positions agree with TRBD1. The length of the CDR3 is 15 residues. Germline V CDR1 and CDR2: MDHEN, SYDVKM. V dropped 6 bases and J dropped 1; count of bases not matched to a gene: 6. CDR3: CASRQGGQSYNEQFF. The CDR3 DNA reads TGTGCCAGCAGACAAGGGGGCCAATCCTACAATGAGCAGTTCTTC.

The CDR3 DNA follows: TGTGCCTGGAGTGGCCCTGTTAAGGGAAGTGAAGCTTTCTTT. It yields the protein CAWSGPVKGSEAFF. The J gene is TRBJ1-1, the V gene TRBV30; unclear D gene. Germline V gives CDR1 GTSNPN, CDR2 SVGIG (reference sequence). This CDR3 region has 14 residues. Trimming left V 1 base short and J 7 bases short, with 16 bases between. The whole variable domain, remainder taken from reference TRBV30 and TRBJ1-1, is SQTIHQWPATLVQPVGSPLSLECTVEGTSNPNLYWYRQAAGRGLQLLFYSVGIGQISSEVPQNLSASRPQDRQFILSSKKLLLSDSGFYLCAWSGPVKGSEAFFGQGTRLTVV.

This clonotype was counted a few times. The V call is TRBV12-3 or TRBV12-4, the J call TRBJ2-2; D is uncertain. The CDR3 sequence is 15 residues long. V was pared by 5 bases and J by 4 bases, with 14 bases between. In DNA form, the CDR3 reads TGTGCCAGCAGTGAAAATCCATTAACCACCGGGGAGCTGTTTTTT. It yields the protein CASSENPLTTGELFF.

The table lists this clonotype with a few counts. The gene calls are TRBV6-5 and TRBJ2-1; D is possibly TRBD1 (5 bases). Germline V CDR1 and CDR2: MNHEY, SVGAGI. The CDR3 has 15 residues. V was pared by 1 base and J by 6 bases, with 13 bases between. CDR3 nucleotide sequence: TGTGCCAGCAGTTACTTTGACAGCTTGCGCAATGAGCAGTTCTTC. As protein: CASSYFDSLRNEQFF.